The clone carrying this TCR beta chain was counted between two and nine times. Its target is not known. This specimen belongs to a study of beta chain features in type 1 diabetes. This CDR3 is 13 amino acids long. CDR1 and CDR2 from the germline V gene are SGHTA and FQGNSA. V lost 5 bases to trimming and J lost 4 bases, with 11 bases between them. Only one heparinised blood draw was taken per donor, and its volume averaged approximately 100 mL. Each of the CD4+ naive, central memory, regulatory and stem cell-like memory populations was sorted via CD45RO/CCR7/CD25/CD127/CD95/CD27. Sort purity for all populations was recorded as exceeding 98%. Findings and caveats of the study: The study left unresolved whether HLA type influences TCRB rearrangement. Moderate yet significant TCRB CDR3 shortening was seen in Type 1 diabetes patients in all four CD4+ subsets.

Expressed TCRB transcripts were sequenced because the entire RNA isolate underwent reverse transcription. The table came from immunoSEQ multiplex PCR; TCRdb's copy has only in-frame clones and leaves some out. The sample has over 150,000 clones; about 8% are singletons. The sequence came from a woman in her forties with type 1 diabetes. The chain carries TRBV7-2 and TRBJ1-1; perhaps TRBD1 as D (6 bases). Sequencing was done on a sample of central memory CD4+ T cells from blood. CDR3 amino acids: CASSITGLTEAFF. The CDR3 region has the DNA TGTGCCAGCAGCATTACAGGGCTCACTGAAGCTTTCTTT.